The present TCR beta chain was sequenced within a study of T cells in Graves' hyperthyroidism and ophthalmopathy. Study-level results: Blood samples included most of the expanded thyroid clonotypes exceeding 0.001.

Regions amplified from RNA transcripts were the TCR beta CDR3 regions. The TCR CDR3 first-round RT-PCR relied on the HTBI primer set. TCRdb processed the multiplex PCR reads anew with MiXCR; each CDR3 protein has one entry. The table includes approximately 150,000 distinct CDR3 sequences, over 7.5% detected once. Patients aged 18 to 65 with hyperthyroidism were newly diagnosed, with duration under 2 months. Of note for this clonotype: Its cognate antigen is unknown.

Looked up from germline, CDR1 is MNHNS and CDR2 is SASEGT. The ends were cut back, 4 bases at V and 4 bases at J, with 13 bases in the middle. The CDR3 extends over 15 amino acids. The sample was blood. The origin of this receptor is a woman younger than 30 with Graves' hyperthyroidism that later progressed to Graves' ophthalmopathy. The V gene is TRBV6-1, the J gene TRBJ1-4; tentatively, D is TRBD1 (6 bases). The CDR3: CASSAQGSFNEKLFF. The CDR3 region has the DNA TGTGCCAGCAGTGCGCAGGGGTCTTTTAATGAAAAACTGTTTTTT.